This T cell receptor (beta chain) is drawn from a study of patients and donors after allogeneic stem cell transplantation. Losses at the gene ends were 3 bases for V and 7 bases for J; bases not matched to a gene: 4. This CDR3 spans 14 amino acids. In TCRdb, the RT-PCR reads were re-called with MiXCR into one record per CDR3 protein. Counted here are about 230,000 distinct CDR3 sequences, roughly 14% occurring once; the ten biggest clones make up more than 9%. Ten or more counts support this clonotype. The source of this sequence is a human donor who was either an allogeneic HSCT recipient or a stem cell or donor lymphocyte infusion donor (not recorded which). It is not recorded whose cells these are; they may come from a transplant donor. The chain is built from TRBV12-3 or TRBV12-4 and TRBJ2-7, with 12 bases that match TRBD2. Sequenced: blood, either unsorted or a sorted T cell fraction (not recorded which). CDR3 DNA: TGTGCCAGCAGTTTGACTAGCGGGAGTTTTGAGCAGTACTTC. This sequence encodes CASSLTSGSFEQYF.